This T cell receptor beta chain was identified in a study of T cells of healthy individuals. This clonotype has more than one count but fewer than ten. TCRdb redid the calling of the 5' RACE reads with MiXCR, one entry per CDR3 protein. Here the sample spans under 70,000 distinct CDR3 sequences, about 15% being singletons. CDR3 length: 15 amino acids. CDR1 is SGHRS and CDR2 is YFSETQ in the germline V gene. V was pared by 0 bases and J by 5 bases, with 11 bases between. V is TRBV5-1 and J is TRBJ2-2; D possibly corresponds to TRBD2 (6 bases). The sequence derives from a human donor in good health. CDR3 sequence reads: CASSLEPGGTGELFF. CDR3 nucleotides: TGCGCCAGCAGCTTGGAGCCAGGAGGGACCGGGGAGCTGTTTTTT. The whole variable domain, remainder taken from reference TRBV5-1 and TRBJ2-2, is KAGVTQTPRYLIKTRGQQVTLSCSPISGHRSVSWYQQTPGQGLQFLFEYFSETQRNKGNFPGRFSGRQFSNSRSEMNVSTLELGDSALYLCASSLEPGGTGELFFGEGSRLTVL.